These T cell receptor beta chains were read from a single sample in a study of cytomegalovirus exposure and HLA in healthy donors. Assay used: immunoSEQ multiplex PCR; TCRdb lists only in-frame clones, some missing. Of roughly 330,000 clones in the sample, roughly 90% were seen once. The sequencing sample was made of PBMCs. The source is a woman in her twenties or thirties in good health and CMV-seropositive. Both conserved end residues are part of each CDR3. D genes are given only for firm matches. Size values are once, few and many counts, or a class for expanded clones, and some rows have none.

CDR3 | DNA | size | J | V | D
CASSVKWGTDTQYF | TGTGCCAGCAGCGTAAAATGGGGCACAGATACGCAGTATTTT | . | TRBJ2-3 | TRBV9 | .
CASSSTRATLAYNEQFF | TGTGCCAGCAGCTCCACACGGGCTACTCTGGCGTACAATGAGCAGTTCTTC | . | TRBJ2-1 | TRBV5-6 | .
CASSGGGADTEAFF | TGTGCCAGCAGTGGAGGGGGGGCCGACACTGAAGCTTTCTTT | . | TRBJ1-1 | TRBV28 | .
CTSSQGCHPKLATNEKLFF | TGCACCAGCAGCCAAGGGTGTCACCCTAAACTCGCAACTAATGAAAAACTGTTTTTT | . | TRBJ1-4 | TRBV1 | .
CASSLGPPGTRQKNIQYF | TGTGCCAGCAGCTTAGGGCCTCCGGGGACAAGACAGAAAAACATTCAGTACTTC | . | TRBJ2-4 | TRBV7-9 | .
CASRRDRSTNEKLFF | TGTGCCAGCAGGCGGGACAGGTCAACTAATGAAAAACTGTTTTTT | . | TRBJ1-4 | TRBV2 | TRBD1
CASSVGGGESNEQFF | TGTGCCAGCAGCGTAGGGGGAGGGGAGTCAAATGAGCAGTTCTTC | . | TRBJ2-1 | TRBV9 | TRBD2
CSVEGTSGAASYNEQFF | TGCAGCGTTGAAGGGACTAGCGGCGCGGCCTCCTACAATGAGCAGTTCTTC | . | TRBJ2-1 | TRBV29-1 | TRBD2
CASSPGHSSGNTIYF | TGTGCCAGCAGTCCAGGCCACAGCTCTGGAAACACCATATATTTT | . | TRBJ1-3 | TRBV27 | .
CASSLGVGMNTEAFF | TGTGCCAGCAGCTTAGGCGTAGGAATGAACACTGAAGCTTTCTTT | few | TRBJ1-1 | TRBV7-3 | .
CARTQGNTYGYTF | TGTGCCAGAACACAGGGGAACACCTATGGCTACACCTTC | once | TRBJ1-2 | TRBV28 | TRBD1
CASRYTGTGPSLVYEQYF | TGTGCCAGCAGATATACCGGGACAGGGCCTAGCCTCGTCTACGAGCAGTACTTC | . | TRBJ2-7 | TRBV27 | TRBD1
CATSGHYMNTEAFF | TGTGCCACCAGCGGACATTACATGAACACTGAAGCTTTCTTT | . | TRBJ1-1 | TRBV15 | .
CASSIGGRILGNQPQHF | TGTGCCAGCAGCATCGGGGGGCGCATCTTGGGCAATCAGCCCCAGCATTTT | . | TRBJ1-5 | TRBV5-4 | .
CASSLAEGNQPQHF | TGTGCCAGCAGCTTAGCGGAGGGTAATCAGCCCCAGCATTTT | . | TRBJ1-5 | TRBV7-6 | .
CASSLGLDSYEQYF | TGTGCCAGCAGCTTAGGTCTAGACAGCTACGAGCAGTACTTC | . | TRBJ2-7 | TRBV11-2 | .
CASRRGNSYNEQFF | TGTGCCAGCAGAAGGGGAAACTCCTACAATGAGCAGTTCTTC | . | TRBJ2-1 | TRBV2 | .
CASSSGSFIDEQYF | TGTGCCAGCAGTTCTGGGTCCTTTATCGACGAGCAGTACTTC | . | TRBJ2-7 | TRBV27 | .
CASTHEGIADTGELFF | TGTGCCAGCACCCATGAGGGGATCGCCGACACCGGGGAGCTGTTTTTT | . | TRBJ2-2 | TRBV13 | .
CASRPTDRGRQPQHF | TGTGCCAGCAGGCCCACTGACAGGGGCAGGCAGCCCCAGCATTTT | . | TRBJ1-5 | TRBV2 | TRBD1
CASSQQFLVEDQETQYF | TGCGCCAGCAGTCAACAATTCCTGGTGGAAGACCAAGAGACCCAGTACTTC | . | TRBJ2-5 | TRBV23-1 | .
CASSLAGGFKDEQFF | TGTGCCAGCAGCTTAGCGGGGGGTTTTAAGGATGAGCAGTTCTTC | . | TRBJ2-1 | TRBV5-4 | TRBD2
CASSQQGGQVGEKLFF | TGTGCCAGCAGCCAACAAGGCGGCCAGGTGGGAGAAAAACTGTTTTTT | . | TRBJ1-4 | TRBV4-2 | .
CASGGLAGLGSYNEQFF | TGTGCCAGCGGGGGACTAGCGGGTCTCGGATCCTACAATGAGCAGTTCTTC | . | TRBJ2-1 | TRBV9 | TRBD2
CASSLETAYEQYF | TGTGCCAGCAGCTTAGAGACCGCCTACGAGCAGTACTTC | . | TRBJ2-7 | TRBV7-2 | .
CASSQLRAGGSSEQYF | TGTGCCAGCAGCCAACTTCGGGCGGGAGGGTCTAGCGAGCAGTACTTC | . | TRBJ2-7 | TRBV4-2 | TRBD2
CASSFSAGELFF | TGTGCCAGCAGTTTTAGCGCCGGGGAGCTGTTTTTT | few | TRBJ2-2 | TRBV6-5 | .
CASSLDWGAGQPQHF | TGCGCCAGCAGCTTGGACTGGGGCGCAGGGCAGCCCCAGCATTTT | few | TRBJ1-5 | TRBV5-1 | .
CASSQSLARGFNEQFF | TGCGCCAGCAGCCAATCGTTGGCGAGGGGTTTCAATGAGCAGTTCTTC | . | TRBJ2-1 | TRBV4-3 | .
CASSLVPGANVLTF | TGTGCCAGCAGTTTAGTCCCTGGGGCCAACGTCCTGACTTTC | . | TRBJ2-6 | TRBV28 | .
CASSQAGGTGRNMNTEAFF | TGCGCCAGCAGCCAAGCCGGAGGGACAGGGCGCAACATGAACACTGAAGCTTTCTTT | . | TRBJ1-1 | TRBV4-3 | TRBD1
CAWSYGPGAFGELFF | TGTGCCTGGAGTTACGGGCCAGGCGCTTTCGGGGAGCTGTTTTTT | . | TRBJ2-2 | TRBV30 | .
CASSYSQGDTDTQYF | TGCGCCAGCAGCTATTCACAGGGGGACACAGATACGCAGTATTTT | . | TRBJ2-3 | TRBV4-3 | TRBD1
CAAPPSDSGRGDEQFF | TGTGCCGCCCCCCCATCTGATAGCGGGAGAGGGGATGAGCAGTTCTTC | few | TRBJ2-1 | TRBV2 | TRBD2
CASSLGQGHDRQYF | TGTGCCAGCAGTTTAGGGCAGGGGCACGACCGGCAGTACTTC | few | TRBJ2-7 | TRBV28 | .